This TCR beta chain was captured by sequencing in a study of blood T cells in healthy people across ages. Germline V gene data show CDR1 as MNHEY and CDR2 as SVGAGI. Trimming removed 0 bases from V and 4 bases from J; junction bases left unmatched: 3. The CDR3 runs to 17 residues. Combining a sample-barcoded 5' primer with a J-beta primer mix, a second PCR ran for 7 to 11 cycles. A single record per CDR3 protein comes from TCRdb applying MiXCR to the 5' RACE reads. The sample has about 1.8 million distinct CDR3 sequences; roughly 50% are singletons. Only a few counts were recorded for this clonotype. Source material: blood. This receptor was identified in a woman in her 40s in good health. The V call is TRBV6-5, the J call TRBJ2-3; 14 nucleotides match TRBD2. CDR3 amino acids: CASSYSGTSGGADTQYF. The CDR3 nucleotides read TGTGCCAGCAGTTACTCCGGGACTAGCGGGGGTGCAGATACGCAGTATTTT.